This T cell receptor beta chain was identified in a study of a mutant IDH1 vaccine in newly diagnosed glioma. Across the whole study: Vaccination was launched 4-6 weeks after radiotherapy alone, or with temozolomide cycles. Held at week 35, visit V12 was the safety follow-up, and visit V13 followed at week 47.

The time point was: week 35, safety follow-up. Every single dose of the vaccine, 300 ug of mutant IDH1 20-mer peptide, came with topical imiquimod. Of note for this clone: Its matching antigen is unknown.

Study-wide results and limits: Among patients, around 93% showed immune responses induced by the vaccine.

Some clones are missing from TCRdb's copy, which holds only in-frame ones; the method was immunoSEQ multiplex PCR. The table has about 65,000 clones, about four fifths seen once. The CDR3 runs to 14 residues. V lost 5 bases, J lost 1 base, and 1 base stayed unmatched. Germline V lookup: CDR1 KGHSH, CDR2 LQKENI. The J gene is TRBJ1-1, the V gene TRBV18; 10 bases fit TRBD1. This TCR was sampled from a man aged 40-50 years with glioma. The sample was PBMCs, taken from a glioma patient whose treatment included an IDH1 peptide vaccine. The CDR3 reads CASSRDRGNTEAFF. CDR3 coding DNA: TGTGCCAGCTCAAGGGACAGGGGGAACACTGAAGCTTTCTTT. Together with reference TRBV18 and TRBJ1-1, the CDR3 gives the full variable domain: NAGVMQNPRHLVRRRGQEARLRCSPMKGHSHVYWYRQLPEEGLKFMVYLQKENIIDESGMPKERFSAEFPKEGPSILRIQQVVRGDSAAYFCASSRDRGNTEAFFGQGTRLTVV.